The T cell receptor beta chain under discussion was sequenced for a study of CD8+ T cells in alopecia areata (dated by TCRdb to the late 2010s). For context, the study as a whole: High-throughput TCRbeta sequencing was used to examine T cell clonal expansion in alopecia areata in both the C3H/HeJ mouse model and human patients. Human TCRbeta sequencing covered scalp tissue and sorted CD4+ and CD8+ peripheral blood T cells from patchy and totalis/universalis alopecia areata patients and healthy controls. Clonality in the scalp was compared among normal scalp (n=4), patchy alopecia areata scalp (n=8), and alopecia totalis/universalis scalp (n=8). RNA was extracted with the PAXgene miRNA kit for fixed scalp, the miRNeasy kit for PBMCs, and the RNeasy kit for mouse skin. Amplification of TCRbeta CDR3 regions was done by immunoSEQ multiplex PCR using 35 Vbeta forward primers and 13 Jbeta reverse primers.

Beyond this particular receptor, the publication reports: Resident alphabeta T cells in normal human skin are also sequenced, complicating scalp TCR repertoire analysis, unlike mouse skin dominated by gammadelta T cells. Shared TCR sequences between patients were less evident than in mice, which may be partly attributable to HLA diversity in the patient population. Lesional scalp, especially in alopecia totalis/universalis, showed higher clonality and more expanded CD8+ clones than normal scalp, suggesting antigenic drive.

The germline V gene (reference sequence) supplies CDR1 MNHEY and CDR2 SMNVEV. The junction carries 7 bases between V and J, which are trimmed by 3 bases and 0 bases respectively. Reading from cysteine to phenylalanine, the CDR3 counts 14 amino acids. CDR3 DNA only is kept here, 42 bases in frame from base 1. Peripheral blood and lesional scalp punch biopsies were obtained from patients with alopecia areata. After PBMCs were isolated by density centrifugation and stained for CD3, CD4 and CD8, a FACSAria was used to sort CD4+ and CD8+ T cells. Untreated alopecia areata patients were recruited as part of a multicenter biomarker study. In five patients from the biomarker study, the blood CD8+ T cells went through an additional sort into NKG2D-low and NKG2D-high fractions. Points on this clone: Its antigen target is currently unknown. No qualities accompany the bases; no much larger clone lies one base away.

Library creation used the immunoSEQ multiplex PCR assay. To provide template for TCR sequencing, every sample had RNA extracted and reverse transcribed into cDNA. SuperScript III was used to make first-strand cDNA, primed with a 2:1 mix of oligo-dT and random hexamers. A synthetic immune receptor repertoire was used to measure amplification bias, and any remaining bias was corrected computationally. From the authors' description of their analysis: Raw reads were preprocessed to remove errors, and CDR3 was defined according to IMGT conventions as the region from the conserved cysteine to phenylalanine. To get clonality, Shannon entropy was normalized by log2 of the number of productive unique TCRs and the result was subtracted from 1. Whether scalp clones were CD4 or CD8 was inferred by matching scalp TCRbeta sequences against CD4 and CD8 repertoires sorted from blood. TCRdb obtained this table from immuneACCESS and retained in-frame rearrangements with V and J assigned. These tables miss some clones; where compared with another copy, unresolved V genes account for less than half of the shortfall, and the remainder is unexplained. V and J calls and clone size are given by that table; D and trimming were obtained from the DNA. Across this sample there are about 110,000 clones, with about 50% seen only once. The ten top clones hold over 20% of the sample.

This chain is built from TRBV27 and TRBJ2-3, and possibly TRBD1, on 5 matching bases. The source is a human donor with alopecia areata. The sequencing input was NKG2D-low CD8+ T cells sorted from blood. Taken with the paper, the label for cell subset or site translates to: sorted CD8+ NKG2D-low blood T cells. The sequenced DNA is TGTGCCAGCAGTTTTCAGGGTAGCACAGATACGCAGTATTTT. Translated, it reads CASSFQGSTDTQYF.